This T cell receptor (beta chain) appears in the sequencing data of a study of cytomegalovirus exposure and HLA in healthy donors. Study-level points and caveats: Association of a missense DCLRE1C variant with TCR beta V- and J-gene trimming was reported in a later analysis. Fewer N-insertions (relative to the approximately 670-donor mean) were reportedly seen in an Asian-associated ancestry cluster in a later analysis.

The primer mix had 60 Vbeta and 13 Jbeta primers. TCRdb keeps only in-frame clones here, not all; method: immunoSEQ multiplex PCR. The sample has roughly 170,000 clones, 84% seen once. The CDR3 has 13 residues. Germline CDR1 and CDR2: LGHNT and FRNRAP. V was clipped by 3 bases and J by 0 bases, with 3 bases between them. Turning to this clone: The target antigen is unknown.

The sequence was obtained from a girl aged 5 to 17 in good health and CMV-seropositive. The sample was PBMCs. The chain recombines TRBV12-5 with TRBJ1-3; D is undetermined. This chain's CDR3 is CASGFGSGNTIYF. The CDR3 DNA reads as TGTGCTAGTGGTTTCGGCTCTGGAAACACCATATATTTT.